Shown below are 9 T cell receptor beta chains from a single sample sequenced in a study of blood T cell repertoires in COVID-19. The assay was immunoSEQ multiplex PCR, and TCRdb's table has in-frame clones only and misses some. The sample lists fewer than 200,000 clones, about 88% occurring once. Sequenced sample: peripheral blood. Receptors originate from a man in his sixties with acute or convalescent COVID-19.

This sequence joins TRBV19 and TRBJ1-1, with D possibly being TRBD1 (6 bases). This CDR3 spans 12 amino acids. Germline-derived CDR1 and CDR2 are LNHDA and SQIVND (reference sequence). Deletions cut 9 bases from V and 1 base from J, with 9 bases between. This chain's CDR3 is CASLQGNTEAFF. The DNA for the CDR3 is TGTGCCAGCCTACAGGGGAACACTGAAGCTTTCTTT.

CDR3 sequence reads: CASSEAPGYEQYV. The CDR3 nucleotides read TGTGCCAGCAGTGAAGCGCCGGGGTACGAGCAGTACGTC. The chain links TRBV2 to TRBJ2-7; a possible D gene is TRBD2 (5 bases). The germline V gene encodes CDR1 SNHLY and CDR2 FYNNEI. V was cut by 0 bases and J by 4 bases, with 7 bases left in between. The CDR3 spans 13 residues.

This clone has only one observation. V gene TRBV5-5 combines with J gene TRBJ2-7; TRBD1 matches 9 bases. Germline-derived CDR1 and CDR2 are SGHKS and YYEKEE (reference sequence). Trimming at V came to 4 bases and at J to 5 bases, leaving 16 bases not matched to a gene. This CDR3 has 17 amino acids. The CDR3 DNA follows: TGTGCCAGCAGCGTTGGTGCCCCGGGACAGGGTGTCCACGAGCAGTACGTC. Protein sequence: CASSVGAPGQGVHEQYV.

The genes are TRBV24-1 and TRBJ1-5; D unresolved. The ends were cut back, 4 bases at V and 5 bases at J, with 11 bases in the middle. The CDR3 extends over 14 amino acids. From germline, CDR1 is KGHDR and CDR2 SFDVKD. CDR3 in amino acids: CATSDWEWDQPQHF. CDR3 nucleotide sequence: TGTGCCACCAGTGACTGGGAGTGGGATCAGCCCCAGCATTTT.

The V and J genes are TRBV5-1 and TRBJ2-7, with TRBD1 matching 9 bases. This CDR3 is built from 14 residues. CDR1 is SGHRS and CDR2 is YFSETQ in the germline V gene. Germline trimming cut 3 bases from V and 0 bases from J; bases unmatched to any gene: 1. CDR3 protein: CASSSTGGSYEQYV. Written as DNA, the CDR3 is TGCGCCAGCAGCTCGACAGGGGGCTCCTACGAGCAGTACGTC.

Regarding this clone: This sample includes further DNA sequences coding for the same CDR3. This chain links TRBV6-5 with TRBJ2-6; D is perhaps TRBD1 (6 bases). Germline CDR1 and CDR2: MNHEY and SVGAGI. The V and J ends lost 3 bases and 2 bases respectively, with 8 bases between them. The CDR3 consists of 15 residues. The CDR3 sequence: CASSYRGTGANVLTF. The CDR3 DNA follows: TGTGCCAGCAGTTATAGGGGGACTGGGGCCAACGTCCTGACTTTC.

The V gene is TRBV7-2, the J gene TRBJ2-3, with unresolved D. Germline values: CDR1 SGHTA, CDR2 FQGNSA. With 6 bases removed from V and 2 bases from J, the gap between germline ends came to 6 bases. There are 12 residues in the CDR3. Here the CDR3 reads CASSINTDTQYF. Here the CDR3 DNA reads TGTGCCAGCAGTATAAACACAGATACGCAGTATTTT. Full variable domain (remainder filled in from reference TRBV7-2 and TRBJ2-3): GAGVSQSPSNKVTEKGKDVELRCDPISGHTALYWYRQSLGQGLEFLIYFQGNSAPDKSGLPSDRFSAERTGGSVSTLTIQRTQQEDSAVYLCASSINTDTQYFGPGTRLTVL.

The J gene is TRBJ1-5, the V gene TRBV12-3 or TRBV12-4; D call uncertain. The CDR3 covers 13 residues. Trimming removed 6 bases at V and 3 bases at J, with 9 bases between. CDR3 sequence reads: CASSPDYNQPQHF. For the CDR3, the DNA is TGTGCCAGCAGCCCCGACTACAATCAGCCCCAGCATTTT.

The chain links TRBV6-2 or TRBV6-3 to TRBJ2-7; D unresolved. V gave up 2 bases and J gave up 0 bases, with 5 bases separating them. The CDR3 has 13 residues. Germline-derived CDR1 and CDR2 are MNHEY and SVGEGT. The CDR3 coding sequence is TGTGCCAGCAGTTACCTCAGCTCCTACGAGCAGTACGTC. This gives the protein CASSYLSSYEQYV.